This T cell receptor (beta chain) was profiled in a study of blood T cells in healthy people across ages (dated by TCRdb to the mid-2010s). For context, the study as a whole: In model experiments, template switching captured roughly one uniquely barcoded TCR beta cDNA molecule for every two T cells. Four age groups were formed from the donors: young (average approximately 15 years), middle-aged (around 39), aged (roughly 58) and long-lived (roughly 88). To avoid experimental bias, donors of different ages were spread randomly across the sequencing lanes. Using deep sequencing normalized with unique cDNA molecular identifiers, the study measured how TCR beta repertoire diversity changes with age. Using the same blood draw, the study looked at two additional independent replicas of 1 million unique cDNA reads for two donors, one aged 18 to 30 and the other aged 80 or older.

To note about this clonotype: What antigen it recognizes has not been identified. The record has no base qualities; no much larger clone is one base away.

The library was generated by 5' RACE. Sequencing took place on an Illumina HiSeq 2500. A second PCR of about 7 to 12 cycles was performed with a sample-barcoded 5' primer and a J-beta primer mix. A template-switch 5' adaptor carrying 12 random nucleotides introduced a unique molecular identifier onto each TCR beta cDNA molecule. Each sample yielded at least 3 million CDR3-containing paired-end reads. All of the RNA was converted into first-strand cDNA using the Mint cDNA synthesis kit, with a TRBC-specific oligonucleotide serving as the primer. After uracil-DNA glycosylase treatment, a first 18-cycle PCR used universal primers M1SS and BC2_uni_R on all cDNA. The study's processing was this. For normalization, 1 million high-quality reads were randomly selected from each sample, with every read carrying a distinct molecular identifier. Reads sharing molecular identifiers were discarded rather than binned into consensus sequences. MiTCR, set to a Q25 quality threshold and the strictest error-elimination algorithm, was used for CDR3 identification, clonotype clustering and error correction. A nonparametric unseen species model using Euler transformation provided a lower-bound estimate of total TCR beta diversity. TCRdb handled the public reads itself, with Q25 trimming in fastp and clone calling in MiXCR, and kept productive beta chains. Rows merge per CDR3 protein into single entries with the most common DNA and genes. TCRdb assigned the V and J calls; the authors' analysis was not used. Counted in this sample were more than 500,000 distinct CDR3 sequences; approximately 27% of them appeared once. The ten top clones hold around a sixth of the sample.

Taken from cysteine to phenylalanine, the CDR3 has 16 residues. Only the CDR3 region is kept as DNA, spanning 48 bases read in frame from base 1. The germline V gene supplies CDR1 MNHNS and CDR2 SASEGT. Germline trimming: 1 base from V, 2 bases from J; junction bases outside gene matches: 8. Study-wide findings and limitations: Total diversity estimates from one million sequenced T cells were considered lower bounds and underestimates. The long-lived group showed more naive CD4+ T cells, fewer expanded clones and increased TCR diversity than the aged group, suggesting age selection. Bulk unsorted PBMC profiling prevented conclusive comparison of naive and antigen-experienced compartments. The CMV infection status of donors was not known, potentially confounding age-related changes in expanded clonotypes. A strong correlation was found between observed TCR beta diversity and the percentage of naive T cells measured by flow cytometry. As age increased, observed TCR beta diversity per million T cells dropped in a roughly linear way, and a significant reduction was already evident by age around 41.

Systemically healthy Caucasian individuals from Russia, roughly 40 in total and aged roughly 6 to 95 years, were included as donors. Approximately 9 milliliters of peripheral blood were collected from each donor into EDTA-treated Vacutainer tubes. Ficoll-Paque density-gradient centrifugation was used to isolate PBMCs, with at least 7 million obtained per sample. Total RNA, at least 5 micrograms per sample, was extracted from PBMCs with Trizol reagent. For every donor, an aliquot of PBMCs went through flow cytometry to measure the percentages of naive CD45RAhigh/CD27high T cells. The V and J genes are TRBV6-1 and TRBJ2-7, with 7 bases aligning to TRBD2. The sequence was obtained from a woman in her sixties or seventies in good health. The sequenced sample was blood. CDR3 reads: CASSEVWGRATYEQYF. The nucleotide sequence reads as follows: TGTGCCAGCAGTGAAGTTTGGGGGAGGGCTACCTACGAGCAGTACTTC.